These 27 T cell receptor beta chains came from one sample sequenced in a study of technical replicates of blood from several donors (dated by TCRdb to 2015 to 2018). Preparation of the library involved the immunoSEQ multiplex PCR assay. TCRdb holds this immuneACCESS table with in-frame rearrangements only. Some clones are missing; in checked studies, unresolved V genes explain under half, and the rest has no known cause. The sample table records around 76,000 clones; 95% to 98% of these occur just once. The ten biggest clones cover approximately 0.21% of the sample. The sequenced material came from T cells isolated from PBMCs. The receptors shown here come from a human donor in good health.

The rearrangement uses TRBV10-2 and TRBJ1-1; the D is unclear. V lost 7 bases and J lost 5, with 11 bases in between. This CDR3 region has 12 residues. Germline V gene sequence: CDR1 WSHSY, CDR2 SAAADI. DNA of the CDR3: TGCGCCAGCACCCTCGGAGGGACTGAAGCTTTCTTT. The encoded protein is CASTLGGTEAFF.

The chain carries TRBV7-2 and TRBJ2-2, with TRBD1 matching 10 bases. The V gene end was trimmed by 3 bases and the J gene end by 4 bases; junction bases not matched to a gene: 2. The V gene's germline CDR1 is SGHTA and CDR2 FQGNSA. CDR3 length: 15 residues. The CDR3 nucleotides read TGTGCCAGCAGCTTTGGGACAGGGGTCACCGGGGAGCTGTTTTTT. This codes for CASSFGTGVTGELFF.

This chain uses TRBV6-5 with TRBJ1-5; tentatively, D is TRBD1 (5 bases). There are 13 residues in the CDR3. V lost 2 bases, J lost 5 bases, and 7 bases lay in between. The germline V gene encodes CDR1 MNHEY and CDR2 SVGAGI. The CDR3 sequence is CASSYGRDQPQHF. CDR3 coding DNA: TGTGCCAGCAGTTACGGCAGGGATCAGCCCCAGCATTTT.

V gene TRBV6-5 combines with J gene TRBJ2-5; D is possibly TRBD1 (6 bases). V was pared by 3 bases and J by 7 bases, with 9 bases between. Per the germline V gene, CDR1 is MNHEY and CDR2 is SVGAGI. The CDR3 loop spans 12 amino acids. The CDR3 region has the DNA TGTGCCAGCAGTTATGCCAGGGGGACCCAGTACTTC. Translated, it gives CASSYARGTQYF.

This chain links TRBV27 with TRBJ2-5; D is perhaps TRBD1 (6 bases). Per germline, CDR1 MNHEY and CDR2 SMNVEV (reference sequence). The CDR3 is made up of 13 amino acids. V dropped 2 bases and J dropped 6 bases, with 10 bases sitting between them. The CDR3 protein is CASSLTGMKTQYF. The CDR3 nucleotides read TGTGCCAGCAGTTTAACAGGGATGAAGACCCAGTACTTC.

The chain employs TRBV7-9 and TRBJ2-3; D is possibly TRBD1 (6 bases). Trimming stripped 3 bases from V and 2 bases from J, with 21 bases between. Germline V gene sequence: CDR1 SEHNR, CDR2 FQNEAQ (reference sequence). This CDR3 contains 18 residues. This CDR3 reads CASSFRDTRLSHTDTQYF. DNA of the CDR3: TGTGCCAGCAGCTTCCGGGACACGCGGCTGTCCCACACAGATACGCAGTATTTT.

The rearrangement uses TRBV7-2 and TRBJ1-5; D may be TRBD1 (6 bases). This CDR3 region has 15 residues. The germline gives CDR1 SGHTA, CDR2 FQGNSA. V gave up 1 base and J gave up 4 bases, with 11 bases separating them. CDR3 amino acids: CASSLGRGLNQPQHF. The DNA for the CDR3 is TGTGCCAGCAGCTTAGGCAGGGGACTAAATCAGCCCCAGCATTTT.

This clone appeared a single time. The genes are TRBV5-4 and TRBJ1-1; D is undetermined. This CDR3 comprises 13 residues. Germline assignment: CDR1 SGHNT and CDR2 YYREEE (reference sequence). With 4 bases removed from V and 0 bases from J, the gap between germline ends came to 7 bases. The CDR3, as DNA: TGTGCCAGCAGCCAAACAGTGAACACTGAAGCTTTCTTT. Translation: CASSQTVNTEAFF. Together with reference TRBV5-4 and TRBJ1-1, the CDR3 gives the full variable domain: ETGVTQSPTHLIKTRGQQVTLRCSSQSGHNTVSWYQQALGQGPQFIFQYYREEENGRGNFPPRFSGLQFPNYSSELNVNALELDDSALYLCASSQTVNTEAFFGQGTRLTVV.

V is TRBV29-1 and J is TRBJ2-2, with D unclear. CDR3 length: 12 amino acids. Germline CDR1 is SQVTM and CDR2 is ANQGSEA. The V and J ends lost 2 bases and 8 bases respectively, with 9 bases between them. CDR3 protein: CSVETRQGELFF. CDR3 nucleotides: TGCAGCGTTGAAACCCGACAAGGGGAGCTGTTTTTT.

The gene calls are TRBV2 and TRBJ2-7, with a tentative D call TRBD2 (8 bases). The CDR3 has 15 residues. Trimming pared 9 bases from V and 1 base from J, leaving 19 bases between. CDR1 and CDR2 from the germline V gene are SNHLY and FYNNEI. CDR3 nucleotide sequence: TGTGCCAGTCGTAAGGGGGCGGGAGGTTCCTACGAGCAGTACTTC. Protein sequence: CASRKGAGGSYEQYF.

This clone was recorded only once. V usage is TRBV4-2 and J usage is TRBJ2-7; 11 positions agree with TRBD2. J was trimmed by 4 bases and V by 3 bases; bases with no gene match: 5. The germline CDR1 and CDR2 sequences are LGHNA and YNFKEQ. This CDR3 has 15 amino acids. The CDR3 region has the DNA TGTGCCAGCAGCCACCGATCTAGCGGGAGGTACGAGCAGTACTTC. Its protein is CASSHRSSGRYEQYF.

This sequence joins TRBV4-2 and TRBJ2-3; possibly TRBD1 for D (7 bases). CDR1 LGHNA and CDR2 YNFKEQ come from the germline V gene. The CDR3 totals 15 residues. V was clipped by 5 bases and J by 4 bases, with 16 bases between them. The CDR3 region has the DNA TGTGCCAGCAGCACCCTAGACAGGGAGGCAGATACGCAGTATTTT. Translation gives CASSTLDREADTQYF.

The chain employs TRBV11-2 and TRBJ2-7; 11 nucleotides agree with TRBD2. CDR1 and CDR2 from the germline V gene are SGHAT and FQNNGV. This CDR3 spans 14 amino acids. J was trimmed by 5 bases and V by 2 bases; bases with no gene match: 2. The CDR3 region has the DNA TGTGCCAGCAGCTTAACTAGCGGGAGAAACGAGCAGTACTTC. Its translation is CASSLTSGRNEQYF.

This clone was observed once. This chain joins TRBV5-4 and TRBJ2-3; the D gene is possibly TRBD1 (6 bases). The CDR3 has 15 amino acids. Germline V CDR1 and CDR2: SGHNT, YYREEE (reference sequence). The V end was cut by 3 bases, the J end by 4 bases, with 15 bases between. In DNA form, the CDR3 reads TGTGCCAGCAGCTCCCGACAAGGGGGAGCAGATACGCAGTATTTT. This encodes CASSSRQGGADTQYF. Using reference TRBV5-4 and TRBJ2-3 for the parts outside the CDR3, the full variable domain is ETGVTQSPTHLIKTRGQQVTLRCSSQSGHNTVSWYQQALGQGPQFIFQYYREEENGRGNFPPRFSGLQFPNYSSELNVNALELDDSALYLCASSSRQGGADTQYFGPGTRLTVL.

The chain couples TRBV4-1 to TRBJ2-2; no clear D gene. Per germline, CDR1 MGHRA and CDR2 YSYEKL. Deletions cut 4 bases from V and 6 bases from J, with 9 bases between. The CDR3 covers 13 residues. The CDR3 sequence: CASSPTFAGELFF. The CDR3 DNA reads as TGCGCCAGCAGCCCGACATTCGCCGGGGAGCTGTTTTTT.

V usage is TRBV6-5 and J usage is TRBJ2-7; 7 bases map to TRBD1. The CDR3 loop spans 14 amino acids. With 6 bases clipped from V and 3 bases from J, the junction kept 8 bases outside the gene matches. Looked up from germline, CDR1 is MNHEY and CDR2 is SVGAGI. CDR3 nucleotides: TGTGCCAGCAGGGAAACGACAGGGAACTACGAGCAGTACTTC. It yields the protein CASRETTGNYEQYF.

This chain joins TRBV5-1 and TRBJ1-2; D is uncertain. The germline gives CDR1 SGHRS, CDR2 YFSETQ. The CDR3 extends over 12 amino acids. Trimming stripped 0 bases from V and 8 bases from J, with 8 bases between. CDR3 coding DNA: TGCGCCAGCAGCTTGGAAAGGCGGGGCTACACCTTC. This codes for CASSLERRGYTF.

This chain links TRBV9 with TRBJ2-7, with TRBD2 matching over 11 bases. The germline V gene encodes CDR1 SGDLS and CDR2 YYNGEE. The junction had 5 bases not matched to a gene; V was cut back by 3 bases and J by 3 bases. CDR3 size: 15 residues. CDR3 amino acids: CASSEGTSGIYEQYF. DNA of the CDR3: TGTGCCAGCAGCGAGGGGACTAGCGGAATCTACGAGCAGTACTTC.

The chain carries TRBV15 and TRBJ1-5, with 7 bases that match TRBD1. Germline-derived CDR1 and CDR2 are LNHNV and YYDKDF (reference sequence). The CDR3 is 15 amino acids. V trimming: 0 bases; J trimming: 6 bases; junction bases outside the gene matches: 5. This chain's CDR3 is CATSRDGQGGQPQHF. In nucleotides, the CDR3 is TGTGCCACCAGCAGAGATGGTCAGGGGGGTCAGCCCCAGCATTTT. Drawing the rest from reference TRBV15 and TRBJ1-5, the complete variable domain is DAMVIQNPRYQVTQFGKPVTLSCSQTLNHNVMYWYQQKSSQAPKLLFHYYDKDFNNEADTPDNFQSRRPNTSFCFLDIRSPGLGDTAMYLCATSRDGQGGQPQHFGDGTRLSIL.

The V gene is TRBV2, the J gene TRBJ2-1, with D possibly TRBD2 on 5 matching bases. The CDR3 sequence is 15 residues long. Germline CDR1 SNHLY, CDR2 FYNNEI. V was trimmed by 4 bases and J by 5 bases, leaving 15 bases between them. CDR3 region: CASSGLGFGNNEQFF. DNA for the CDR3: TGTGCCAGCAGTGGCCTCGGGTTCGGGAACAATGAGCAGTTCTTC. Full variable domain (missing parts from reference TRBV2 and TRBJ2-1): EPEVTQTPSHQVTQMGQEVILRCVPISNHLYFYWYRQILGQKVEFLVSFYNNEISEKSEIFDDQFSVERPDGSNFTLKIRSTKLEDSAMYFCASSGLGFGNNEQFFGPGTRLTVL.

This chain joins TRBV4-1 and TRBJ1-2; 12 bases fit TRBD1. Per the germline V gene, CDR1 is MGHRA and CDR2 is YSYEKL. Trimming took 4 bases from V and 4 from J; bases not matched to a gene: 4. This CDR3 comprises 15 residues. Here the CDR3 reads CASSPGQGAFYGYTF. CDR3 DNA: TGCGCCAGCAGCCCGGGACAGGGGGCTTTCTATGGCTACACCTTC.

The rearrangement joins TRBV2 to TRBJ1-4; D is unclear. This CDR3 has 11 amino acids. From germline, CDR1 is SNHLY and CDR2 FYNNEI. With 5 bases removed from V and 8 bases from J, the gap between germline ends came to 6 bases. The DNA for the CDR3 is TGTGCCAGCAGTCGAGGGGAAAAACTGTTTTTT. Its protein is CASSRGEKLFF.

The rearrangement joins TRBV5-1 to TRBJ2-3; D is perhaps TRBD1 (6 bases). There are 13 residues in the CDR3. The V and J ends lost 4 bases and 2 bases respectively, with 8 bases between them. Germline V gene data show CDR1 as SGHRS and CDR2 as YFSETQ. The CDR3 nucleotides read TGCGCCAGCAGCCCAGGGGTCACAGATACGCAGTATTTT. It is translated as CASSPGVTDTQYF. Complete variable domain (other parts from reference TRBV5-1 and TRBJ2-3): KAGVTQTPRYLIKTRGQQVTLSCSPISGHRSVSWYQQTPGQGLQFLFEYFSETQRNKGNFPGRFSGRQFSNSRSEMNVSTLELGDSALYLCASSPGVTDTQYFGPGTRLTVL.

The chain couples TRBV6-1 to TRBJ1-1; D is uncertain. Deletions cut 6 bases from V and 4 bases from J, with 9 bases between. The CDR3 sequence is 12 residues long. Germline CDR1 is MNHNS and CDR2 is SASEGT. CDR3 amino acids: CASRESSTEAFF. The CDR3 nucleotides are TGTGCCAGCAGGGAATCATCCACTGAAGCTTTCTTT.

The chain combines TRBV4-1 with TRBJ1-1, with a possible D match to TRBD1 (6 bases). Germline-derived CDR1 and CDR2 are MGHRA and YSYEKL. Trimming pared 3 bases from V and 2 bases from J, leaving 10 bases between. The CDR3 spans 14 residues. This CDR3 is CASSQDRSNTEAFF. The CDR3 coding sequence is TGCGCCAGCAGCCAGGACAGATCCAACACTGAAGCTTTCTTT.

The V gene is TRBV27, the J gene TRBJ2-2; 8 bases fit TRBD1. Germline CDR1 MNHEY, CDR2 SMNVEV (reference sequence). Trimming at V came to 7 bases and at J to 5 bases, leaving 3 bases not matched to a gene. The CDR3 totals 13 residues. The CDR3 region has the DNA TGTGCCAGCACCAGGGGGCGAACCGGGGAGCTGTTTTTT. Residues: CASTRGRTGELFF.

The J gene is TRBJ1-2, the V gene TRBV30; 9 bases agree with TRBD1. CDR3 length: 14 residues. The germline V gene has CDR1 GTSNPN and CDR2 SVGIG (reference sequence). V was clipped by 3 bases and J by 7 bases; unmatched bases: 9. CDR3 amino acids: CAWRGQGQGFGYTF. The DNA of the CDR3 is TGTGCCTGGAGGGGACAGGGACAAGGCTTTGGCTACACCTTC.